This T cell receptor beta chain appears in the sequencing data of a study of siplizumab effects on memory and regulatory T cells. The CDR3 extends over 16 amino acids. Germline V gene sequence: CDR1 WNHNN, CDR2 SYGVQD (reference sequence). V was clipped by 4 bases and J by 2 bases; unmatched bases: 5. As for this clone: The antigen remains unidentified.

It was at 37°C and for five to seven days that the mixed lymphocyte reaction cells were cocultured. Some 10^5 TCR templates were assayed per sample. Produced via immunoSEQ multiplex PCR; TCRdb's table is partial and in-frame only. The sample includes about 15,000 clones, 49% of them seen just once. The sequence came from a human donor in good health; the cells came from an allogeneic mixed lymphocyte reaction. Sequencing was carried out using CFSE-low (dividing) CD4+ T cells sorted from an allogeneic mixed lymphocyte reaction. The chain uses TRBV10-1 and TRBJ2-1, with TRBD1 matching over 10 bases. The CDR3 DNA follows: TGCGCCAGCAGTGGGCCCGGGACAGGGGCCTACAATGAGCAGTTCTTC. Translation: CASSGPGTGAYNEQFF.